This T cell receptor beta chain was profiled in a study of T cells in women clearing cervical HPV infection. Libraries were prepared by immunoSEQ multiplex PCR; TCRdb keeps only in-frame clonotypes and omits some of them. This repertoire includes more than 20,000 clones. CDR1 is SGHDT, CDR2 YYEEEE, per germline. The V end was cut by 4 bases, the J end by 5 bases, with 12 bases between. The CDR3 is 13 residues long. Concerning this clone itself: The read stops 3 residues short of the end of the CDR3; the missing end is completed from the germline J gene.

This receptor was obtained from a woman aged 18 to 75 with a cervical HPV16 infection that either progressed to CIN3+ or cleared (not recorded which). The source material was blood buffy coat. This rearrangement joins TRBV5-6 to TRBJ2-5; D is undetermined. CDR3 in amino acids: CASSEWAQETQYF. CDR3 DNA (partial): TGTGCCAGCAGCGAGTGGGCCCAGGAGACC.